This TCR beta chain came from a study of shared clonotypes between healthy human individuals. As for the study in general: For every donor, three CD4 naive, three CD4 memory, two CD8 naive and one CD8 memory plates were used.

This CDR3 is built from 15 residues. CDR1 SGDLS and CDR2 YYNGEE come from the germline V gene. The ends were cut back, 4 bases at V and 2 bases at J, with 13 bases in the middle. Donors included only healthy HIV-negative adults lacking recent acute infections or vaccinations. CD4+ cells underwent separation, giving CD45RA+ naive and CD45RA-negative memory subsets. The authors split each subset's genomic DNA evenly across several immunoSEQ plates. The table came from immunoSEQ multiplex PCR; TCRdb's copy has only in-frame clones and leaves some out. The sample records some 630,000 clones, 60% to 80% being singletons.

This clonotype originated in a woman in her thirties in good health. V is TRBV9 and J is TRBJ2-1; D is ambiguous. The specimen sequenced was memory CD4+ T cells sorted from blood. The subset: CD45RA-negative fraction. The CDR3 loop reads CASSPVMGPYNEQFF. CDR3 DNA sequence: TGTGCCAGCAGCCCCGTGATGGGTCCCTACAATGAGCAGTTCTTC.